This T cell receptor beta chain was documented in a study of cytomegalovirus exposure and HLA in healthy donors. CDR1 SGHRS and CDR2 YFSETQ come from the germline V gene. V lost 2 bases, J lost 5 bases, and 9 bases stayed unmatched. CDR3 length equals 15 residues. A multiplex PCR was run with 60 Vbeta primers and 13 Jbeta primers. Generated by immunoSEQ multiplex PCR, the TCRdb table keeps only in-frame clones and is missing some. The sample has 130,000 to 150,000 clones; roughly 75% are singletons. Sequenced input: PBMCs. This sequence was found in a female donor in good health and CMV-seronegative. V gene TRBV5-1 combines with J gene TRBJ2-5, with TRBD2 matching over 7 bases. The DNA of the CDR3 is TGCGCCAGCAGCTTTAGGGCCGCGGGGGAGGAGACCCAGTACTTC. The encoded protein is CASSFRAAGEETQYF.